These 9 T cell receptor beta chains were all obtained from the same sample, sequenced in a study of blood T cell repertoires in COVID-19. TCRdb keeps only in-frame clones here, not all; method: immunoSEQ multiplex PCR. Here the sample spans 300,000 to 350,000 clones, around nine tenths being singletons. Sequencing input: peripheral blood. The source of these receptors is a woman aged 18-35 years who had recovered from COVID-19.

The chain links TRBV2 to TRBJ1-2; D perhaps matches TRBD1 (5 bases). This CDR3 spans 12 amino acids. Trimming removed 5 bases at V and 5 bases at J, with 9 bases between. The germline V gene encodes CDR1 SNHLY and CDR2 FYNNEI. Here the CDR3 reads CASSPQEYGYTF. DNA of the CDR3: TGTGCCAGCAGTCCACAGGAATATGGCTACACCTTC.

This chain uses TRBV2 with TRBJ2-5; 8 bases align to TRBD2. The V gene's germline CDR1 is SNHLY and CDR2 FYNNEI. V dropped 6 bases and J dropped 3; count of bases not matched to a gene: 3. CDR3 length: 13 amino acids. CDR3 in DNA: TGTGCCAGCAGACCACTAGCGGAAGAGACCCAGTACTTC. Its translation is CASRPLAEETQYF.

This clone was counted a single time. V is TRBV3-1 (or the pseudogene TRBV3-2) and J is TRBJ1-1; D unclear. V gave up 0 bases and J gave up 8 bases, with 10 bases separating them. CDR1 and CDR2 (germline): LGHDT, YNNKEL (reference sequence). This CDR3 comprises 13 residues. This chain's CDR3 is CASSQERVREAFF. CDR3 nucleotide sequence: TGTGCCAGCAGCCAAGAAAGAGTCAGGGAAGCTTTCTTT.

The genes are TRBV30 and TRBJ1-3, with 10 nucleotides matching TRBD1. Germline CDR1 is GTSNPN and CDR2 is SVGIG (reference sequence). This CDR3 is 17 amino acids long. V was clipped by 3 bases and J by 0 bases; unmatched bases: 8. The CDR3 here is CAWRAGTGALSGNTIYF. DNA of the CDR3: TGTGCCTGGAGAGCCGGGACAGGGGCCCTCTCTGGAAACACCATATATTTT.

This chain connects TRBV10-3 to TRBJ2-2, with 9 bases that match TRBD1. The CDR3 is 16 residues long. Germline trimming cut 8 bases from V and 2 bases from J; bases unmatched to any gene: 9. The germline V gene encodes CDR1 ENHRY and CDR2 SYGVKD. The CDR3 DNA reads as TGTGCCATCCTAAATACAGGGGGCGATAACACCGGGGAGCTGTTTTTT. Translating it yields CAILNTGGDNTGELFF.

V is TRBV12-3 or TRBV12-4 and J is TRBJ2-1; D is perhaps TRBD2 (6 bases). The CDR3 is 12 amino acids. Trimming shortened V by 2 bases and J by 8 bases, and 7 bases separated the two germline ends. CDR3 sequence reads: CASSLSGDEQFF. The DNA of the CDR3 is TGTGCCAGCAGTTTATCGGGAGATGAGCAGTTCTTC.

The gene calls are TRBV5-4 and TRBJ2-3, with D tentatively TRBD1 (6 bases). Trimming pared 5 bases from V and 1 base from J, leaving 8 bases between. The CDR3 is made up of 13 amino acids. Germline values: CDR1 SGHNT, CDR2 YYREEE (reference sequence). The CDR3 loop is CASSYRGTDTQYF. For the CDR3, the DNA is TGTGCCAGCAGTTACAGGGGCACAGATACGCAGTATTTT.

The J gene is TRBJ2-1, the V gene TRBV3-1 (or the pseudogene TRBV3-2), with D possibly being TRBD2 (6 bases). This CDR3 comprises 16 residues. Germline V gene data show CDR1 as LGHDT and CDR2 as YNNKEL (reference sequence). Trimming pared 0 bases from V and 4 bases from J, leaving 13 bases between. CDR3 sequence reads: CASSQDAGSPYNEQFF. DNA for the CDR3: TGTGCCAGCAGCCAAGATGCCGGGAGCCCTTACAATGAGCAGTTCTTC.

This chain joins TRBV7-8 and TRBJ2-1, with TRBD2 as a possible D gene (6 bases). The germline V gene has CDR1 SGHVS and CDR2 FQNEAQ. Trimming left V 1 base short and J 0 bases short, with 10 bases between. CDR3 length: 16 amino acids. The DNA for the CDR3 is TGTGCCAGCAGCTTAGGAGCGGGTCTCTCCTACAATGAGCAGTTCTTC. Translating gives CASSLGAGLSYNEQFF.